One and the same sample provided the 23 T cell receptor beta chains below, sequenced in a study of identical twins. TCRdb re-analysed the 5' RACE reads in MiXCR, keeping a single row per CDR3 protein. The data contain about 100,000 distinct CDR3 sequences, 5.9% of them singletons. What was sequenced was memory T cells sorted from blood. The receptors come from a woman between 50 and 59 years old in good health.

The gene calls are TRBV5-6 and TRBJ1-1; possibly TRBD1 for D (5 bases). The CDR3 is 13 residues long. The germline CDR1 and CDR2 sequences are SGHDT and YYEEEE. V was trimmed by 0 bases and J by 4 bases, leaving 7 bases between them. CDR3 in amino acids: CASSLVGTTEAFF. CDR3 bases: TGTGCCAGCAGCTTGGTAGGGACCACTGAAGCTTTCTTT.

V is TRBV18 and J is TRBJ1-2; TRBD1 matches at 10 bases. Germline V lookup: CDR1 KGHSH, CDR2 LQKENI. Trimming cost V 4 bases and J 2 bases; bases outside gene matches: 4. The length of the CDR3 is 15 residues. CDR3 residues: CASSLGQGFNYGYTF. CDR3 nucleotide sequence: TGTGCCAGCTCACTGGGACAGGGGTTCAACTATGGCTACACCTTC.

Ten or more counts support this clonotype. J is TRBJ2-3 and V is TRBV5-1, with 9 bases fitting TRBD1. The trim removed 0 bases at V and 7 bases at J, leaving 6 bases unmatched. Germline lookup yields CDR1 SGHRS and CDR2 YFSETQ. The CDR3 consists of 15 residues. CDR3 protein: CASSLGTGVTHTQYF. The CDR3 DNA reads as TGCGCCAGCAGCTTGGGGACAGGGGTTACACATACGCAGTATTTT.

This clonotype showed up many times. This sequence joins TRBV15 and TRBJ2-3, with 8 bases lining up with TRBD1. Trimming took 8 bases from V and 0 from J; bases not matched to a gene: 13. CDR3 size: 17 residues. Germline values: CDR1 LNHNV, CDR2 YYDKDF (reference sequence). The CDR3 reads CATAHRAWDRSTDTQYF. In DNA, the CDR3 is TGTGCCACCGCCCACCGAGCCTGGGACAGGAGCACAGATACGCAGTATTTT.

This clonotype was counted ten times or more. The chain has TRBV5-1 and TRBJ1-1; D not certain. V lost 0 bases to trimming and J lost 0 bases, with 9 bases between them. Germline lookup yields CDR1 SGHRS and CDR2 YFSETQ. The CDR3 spans 15 residues. The CDR3 nucleotides are TGCGCCAGCAGCTTGGCCCCCGGGATGAACACTGAAGCTTTCTTT. Its protein product is CASSLAPGMNTEAFF. The whole variable domain, filled in from reference TRBV5-1 and TRBJ1-1, reads KAGVTQTPRYLIKTRGQQVTLSCSPISGHRSVSWYQQTPGQGLQFLFEYFSETQRNKGNFPGRFSGRQFSNSRSEMNVSTLELGDSALYLCASSLAPGMNTEAFFGQGTRLTVV.

This clonotype occurred many times. This chain links TRBV10-3 with TRBJ1-1, with TRBD1 as a possible D gene (5 bases). Trimming left V 6 bases short and J 6 bases short, with 14 bases between. This CDR3 region has 13 residues. Germline loops: CDR1 ENHRY, CDR2 SYGVKD. The CDR3 sequence: CAIRQGDFAEAFF. The CDR3 DNA reads as TGTGCCATCAGGCAGGGTGATTTCGCTGAAGCTTTCTTT.

The chain recombines TRBV7-8 with TRBJ1-1; D possibly corresponds to TRBD1 (5 bases). V was pared by 1 base and J by 7 bases, with 10 bases between. Germline V gives CDR1 SGHVS, CDR2 FQNEAQ. The CDR3 contains 13 residues. As DNA, the CDR3 is TGTGCCAGCAGCTTAGGGCAGGGTAATGAAGCTTTCTTT. Its translation is CASSLGQGNEAFF.

This chain links TRBV30 with TRBJ1-1, with no clear D. The CDR3 is 12 amino acids. V gave up 8 bases and J gave up 3 bases, with 13 bases separating them. CDR1 is GTSNPN, CDR2 SVGIG, per germline (reference sequence). For the CDR3, the DNA is TGTGCCCGTGACGGACGGGACACTGAAGCTTTCTTT. Encoded protein: CARDGRDTEAFF. Looking up the rest from reference TRBV30 and TRBJ1-1 gives the full variable domain: SQTIHQWPATLVQPVGSPLSLECTVEGTSNPNLYWYRQAAGRGLQLLFYSVGIGQISSEVPQNLSASRPQDRQFILSSKKLLLSDSGFYLCARDGRDTEAFFGQGTRLTVV.

This clonotype was recorded at least ten times. This chain joins TRBV20-1 and TRBJ2-7; 11 bases line up with TRBD2. This CDR3 is 15 amino acids long. The V gene end was trimmed by 0 bases and the J gene end by 6 bases; junction bases not matched to a gene: 7. Per the germline V gene, CDR1 is DFQATT and CDR2 is SNEGSKA (reference sequence). The CDR3 nucleotides read TGCAGTGCTAGAGATGCCCTAGCGGGAGGAGGCGAGCAGTACTTC. Encoded protein: CSARDALAGGGEQYF.

The chain uses TRBV10-1 and TRBJ2-2, with 7 bases fitting TRBD2. The CDR3 consists of 16 residues. Germline values: CDR1 WNHNN, CDR2 SYGVQD (reference sequence). V shed 8 bases and J 0 bases; nucleotides not matched to a gene: 9. The CDR3 is CASSREAGTNTGELFF. The CDR3 DNA sequence: TGCGCCAGCTCCCGGGAGGCGGGTACGAACACCGGGGAGCTGTTTTTT.

The chain recombines TRBV5-6 with TRBJ2-3; 13 nucleotides align to TRBD2. The CDR3 is 14 amino acids. V trimming: 2 bases; J trimming: 10 bases; junction bases outside the gene matches: 4. Germline assignment: CDR1 SGHDT and CDR2 YYEEEE. CDR3 residues: CASSLWTSGSAQYF. CDR3 coding DNA: TGTGCCAGCAGCTTATGGACTAGCGGGAGTGCGCAGTATTTT.

This clonotype occurred many times. This rearrangement joins TRBV6-6 to TRBJ2-7; D unresolved. V was clipped by 7 bases and J by 0 bases, with 13 bases between them. The germline V gene encodes CDR1 MNHNY and CDR2 SVGAGI (reference sequence). The length of the CDR3 is 14 residues. The CDR3: CASNTGLYSYEQYF. CDR3 coding DNA: TGTGCCAGCAACACCGGGCTTTACTCCTACGAGCAGTACTTC.

At least ten counts were recorded for this clonotype. This chain uses TRBV29-1 with TRBJ2-7, with 9 nucleotides matching TRBD1. CDR3 length: 12 residues. J was trimmed by 6 bases and V by 7 bases; bases with no gene match: 7. Germline lookup yields CDR1 SQVTM and CDR2 ANQGSEA. Here the CDR3 DNA reads TGCAGCGGACAGGGGGAGAGGGGCGAGCAGTACTTC. This codes for CSGQGERGEQYF.

This clonotype appeared many times. The rearrangement uses TRBV12-3 or TRBV12-4 and TRBJ1-4; 7 positions match TRBD1. This CDR3 contains 14 residues. V dropped 7 bases and J dropped 6; count of bases not matched to a gene: 8. DNA of the CDR3: TGTGCCAGCAACCTACAGGGGTTTCATGAAAAACTGTTTTTT. Amino acids: CASNLQGFHEKLFF.

This clonotype was seen more than once but under ten times. The chain employs TRBV24-1 and TRBJ1-1; D is ambiguous. CDR1 is KGHDR and CDR2 is SFDVKD in the germline V gene. Trimming took off 8 bases at V and 2 bases at J, with 8 bases between the two ends. The CDR3 is 12 residues long. CDR3 amino acids: CATKGPNTEAFF. CDR3 DNA: TGTGCCACCAAGGGTCCTAACACTGAAGCTTTCTTT.

The chain recombines TRBV7-2 with TRBJ2-2; 11 nucleotides match TRBD1. The CDR3 runs 16 residues. The J segment lost 2 bases and the V segment lost 5 bases, leaving 4 bases of the junction unmatched. In germline, CDR1 is SGHTA, CDR2 FQGNSA. This CDR3 reads CASSTGQGVNTGELFF. The CDR3 nucleotides are TGTGCCAGCAGCACGGGACAGGGGGTAAACACCGGGGAGCTGTTTTTT.

Regarding this clonotype: A much larger clonotype is one base distant, so this may be a read error. The V call is TRBV20-1, the J call TRBJ2-1, with 12 bases lining up with TRBD1. The CDR3 has 15 residues. V dropped 6 bases and J dropped 12; count of bases not matched to a gene: 15. The germline V gene encodes CDR1 DFQATT and CDR2 SNEGSKA (reference sequence). CDR3 bases: TGCAGTGCCCTTACGTATCGGGACAGGGGGCGATGGCAGTTCTTC. Translation gives CSALTYRDRGRWQFF.

This clonotype was counted ten times or more. This sequence joins TRBV10-2 and TRBJ2-1, with D unclear. The V end was cut by 3 bases, the J end by 0 bases, with 9 bases between. Germline V gene sequence: CDR1 WSHSY, CDR2 SAAADI. The CDR3 consists of 15 residues. The CDR3 region has the DNA TGCGCCAGCAGTGAATCAATGAGCTCCTACAATGAGCAGTTCTTC. This encodes CASSESMSSYNEQFF.

This clonotype occurred many times. This rearrangement joins TRBV29-1 to TRBJ2-5; TRBD2 matches 9 bases. This CDR3 has 14 amino acids. Trimming cost V 8 bases and J 0 bases; bases outside gene matches: 7. Germline lookup yields CDR1 SQVTM and CDR2 ANQGSEA. CDR3 amino acids: CSSLAGGYQETQYF. The DNA for the CDR3 is TGCAGCTCCCTTGCGGGGGGGTACCAAGAGACCCAGTACTTC.

This clonotype turned up a few times. The genes are TRBV30 and TRBJ1-1; the D gene is possibly TRBD1 (5 bases). The CDR3 is 16 residues long. V shed 0 bases and J shed 4 bases, with 18 bases lying between them. Germline assignment: CDR1 GTSNPN and CDR2 SVGIG (reference sequence). The CDR3 loop is CAWSVQPPPGLTEAFF. CDR3 sequence (DNA): TGTGCCTGGAGTGTTCAACCACCCCCAGGGCTCACTGAAGCTTTCTTT.

This clonotype has at least ten counts. In DNA, the CDR3 is TGTGCCAGCAAAACGTTACTCACAGATACGCAGTATTTT. It encodes CASKTLLTDTQYF. This chain uses TRBV6-6 with TRBJ2-3, with D unresolved. The CDR3 spans 13 residues. CDR1 is MNHNY, CDR2 SVGAGI, per germline (reference sequence). Trimming cost V 7 bases and J 2 bases, with 10 bases left between them.

This clonotype was seen repeatedly, ten times or more. This chain links TRBV12-3 or TRBV12-4 with TRBJ2-1; 10 bases are a match to TRBD2. The junction had 5 bases not matched to a gene; V was cut back by 5 bases and J by 4 bases. This CDR3 is 15 amino acids long. CDR3 amino acids: CASSRAGGPYNEQFF. CDR3 in DNA: TGTGCCAGCAGTCGAGCGGGAGGGCCGTACAATGAGCAGTTCTTC.

V and J are TRBV5-8 and TRBJ2-1; D unclear. V lost 0 bases and J lost 6, with 10 bases in between. CDR1 SGHTS and CDR2 YDEGEE come from the germline V gene. The CDR3 contains 14 residues. The DNA for the CDR3 is TGTGCCAGCAGCTTGGGGCAGATATTCAATGAGCAGTTCTTC. This translates into CASSLGQIFNEQFF. The full variable domain, rest sourced from reference TRBV5-8 and TRBJ2-1, is EAGVTQSPTHLIKTRGQQATLRCSPISGHTSVYWYQQALGLGLQFLLWYDEGEERNRGNFPPRFSGRQFPNYSSELNVNALELEDSALYLCASSLGQIFNEQFFGPGTRLTVL.